The 21 T cell receptor beta chains reported below all come from one sample, sequenced in a study of monozygotic twins with inflammatory bowel disease. Each CDR3 protein gets one entry in TCRdb, which reprocessed the 5' RACE reads and gives no DNA. This repertoire includes more than 85,000 distinct CDR3 sequences. Sequences were obtained from blood. The source of these receptors is a human donor with ulcerative colitis or Crohn's disease, or a healthy co-twin of an affected twin (not recorded which).

CDR3 sequence reads: CASSRRLAGGPETQYF. The J gene is TRBJ2-5, the V gene TRBV12-3 or TRBV12-4; TCRdb gives TRBD2 as the D gene, but with no DNA this cannot be confirmed. This CDR3 has 16 amino acids.

The rearrangement links TRBV18 to TRBJ2-7; TCRdb returns TRBD1, unconfirmable since there is no DNA. The germline V gene has CDR1 KGHSH and CDR2 LQKENI. This CDR3 spans 15 amino acids. CDR3 amino acids: CASSPGPGGVYEQYF.

V gene TRBV5-6 combines with J gene TRBJ1-1. The CDR3 contains 15 residues. CDR1 and CDR2 (germline): SGHDT, YYEEEE. Here the CDR3 reads CASSSDRSPNTEAFF.

The chain is built from TRBV5-1 and TRBJ2-7; the TRBD1 assignment by TCRdb is unverifiable without DNA. CDR1 is SGHRS and CDR2 is YFSETQ in the germline V gene. CDR3 length: 19 residues. CDR3 in amino acids: CASSISTGTGPSRSGEQYF.

This sequence joins TRBV5-5 and TRBJ1-5; the D call of TRBD1 rests on TCRdb alone, since no DNA is present to check it. The CDR3 is 15 residues long. In germline, CDR1 is SGHKS, CDR2 YYEKEE (reference sequence). CDR3 sequence reads: CASSLGWGFYQPQHF.

The rearrangement uses TRBV7-2 and TRBJ2-3. The CDR3 consists of 14 residues. Germline loops: CDR1 SGHTA, CDR2 FQGNSA. The CDR3 is CASSLISGTDTQYF.

The genes are TRBV6-5 and TRBJ2-5; checking the TCRdb D call of TRBD1 is not possible without DNA. The CDR3 runs to 12 residues. CDR1 and CDR2 from the germline V gene are MNHEY and SVGAGI. The CDR3 sequence: CASRRGRETQYF.

The chain uses TRBV28 and TRBJ2-7. This CDR3 region has 14 residues. The V gene's germline CDR1 is MDHEN and CDR2 SYDVKM. The CDR3 sequence is CASSLTGSSYEQYF.

This chain uses TRBV6-6 with TRBJ2-1; the D gene TCRdb calls, TRBD1, cannot be checked with no DNA. There are 13 residues in the CDR3. The germline CDR1 and CDR2 sequences are MNHNY and SVGAGI (reference sequence). CDR3 sequence: CASSTWTGNEQFF.

The chain couples TRBV3-1 to TRBJ2-5; no DNA is available, so the TRBD2 call from TCRdb remains unchecked. This CDR3 has 17 amino acids. Germline V gives CDR1 LGHDT, CDR2 YNNKEL (reference sequence). CDR3 amino acids: CASSPRDGSSVRGTQYF.

The chain carries TRBV5-1 and TRBJ2-3; TCRdb outputs TRBD1, but without DNA this stays unchecked. The germline V gene encodes CDR1 SGHRS and CDR2 YFSETQ. This CDR3 region has 14 residues. CDR3 region: CASSRDRSTDTQYF. Together with reference TRBV5-1 and TRBJ2-3, the CDR3 gives the full variable domain: KAGVTQTPRYLIKTRGQQVTLSCSPISGHRSVSWYQQTPGQGLQFLFEYFSETQRNKGNFPGRFSGRQFSNSRSEMNVSTLELGDSALYLCASSRDRSTDTQYFGPGTRLTVL.

V is TRBV2 and J is TRBJ2-5. The CDR3 contains 13 residues. From germline, CDR1 is SNHLY and CDR2 FYNNEI. The CDR3 is CASSVSGGETQYF.

This chain uses TRBV5-1 with TRBJ2-3; TCRdb picks TRBD2, but there is no DNA to check that call. In germline, CDR1 is SGHRS, CDR2 YFSETQ. The CDR3 totals 16 residues. The CDR3 reads CASSKRLAGVTDTQYF.

The chain joins TRBV20-1 to TRBJ2-6; TCRdb's assignment of TRBD1 cannot be checked, as there is no DNA. Germline loops: CDR1 DFQATT, CDR2 SNEGSKA (reference sequence). This CDR3 spans 18 amino acids. The CDR3: CSAALSGATHSGANVLTF.

The chain recombines TRBV13 with TRBJ2-2; the TRBD1 assignment by TCRdb is unverifiable without DNA. The CDR3 spans 16 residues. Germline CDR1 and CDR2: PRHDT and FYEKMQ (reference sequence). The chain's CDR3 is CASSLDGRVETGELFF. The whole variable domain, filled in from reference TRBV13 and TRBJ2-2, reads AAGVIQSPRHLIKEKRETATLKCYPIPRHDTVYWYQQGPGQDPQFLISFYEKMQSDKGSIPDRFSAQQFSDYHSELNMSSLELGDSALYFCASSLDGRVETGELFFGEGSRLTVL.

The chain combines TRBV3-1 with TRBJ1-6. Germline values: CDR1 LGHDT, CDR2 YNNKEL (reference sequence). The CDR3 contains 16 residues. The CDR3 sequence is CASSQLQDVYNSPLHF.

The rearrangement uses TRBV11-2 and TRBJ2-2. This CDR3 comprises 19 residues. CDR1 SGHAT and CDR2 FQNNGV come from the germline V gene. This CDR3 is CASSLFISPASWGTGELFF.

This chain connects TRBV6-5 to TRBJ2-3; without DNA, the TCRdb call of TRBD2 cannot be checked. The CDR3 consists of 16 residues. Per the germline V gene, CDR1 is MNHEY and CDR2 is SVGAGI. CDR3 sequence: CASSYSLRGGTDTQYF.

The chain couples TRBV7-8 to TRBJ2-7; TCRdb's D call of TRBD2 is untestable without DNA. The V gene's germline CDR1 is SGHVS and CDR2 FQNEAQ. CDR3 size: 15 residues. The CDR3 region is CASSPGGLFPEEQYF.

The chain links TRBV4-1 to TRBJ2-3. CDR3 size: 17 residues. Germline V gene lookup returns CDR1 MGHRA and CDR2 YSYEKL. The CDR3 is CANSQRIRTENTDTQYF.

V is TRBV15 and J is TRBJ2-3. The germline V gene encodes CDR1 LNHNV and CDR2 YYDKDF (reference sequence). The CDR3 consists of 14 residues. CDR3 amino acids: CATSRDPGTDTQYF.